This TCR beta chain comes out of a study of T-cell reconstitution after alpha-beta-depleted transplantation in children. This CDR3 spans 10 amino acids. V shed 6 bases and J shed 13 bases, with 14 bases lying between them. CDR1 and CDR2 (germline): SGHRS, YFSETQ. TCRbeta library construction was performed incorporating unique molecular identifiers. TCRdb reprocessed the PCR reads via MiXCR and lists one record per CDR3 protein. The profile shows roughly 670,000 distinct CDR3 sequences, around 13% of them singletons. This clonotype was detected a few times. Its antigen is unknown. Study-wide findings and caveats: From surviving recipient T cells and thymic progenitors came the high day-60 TCRbeta diversity observed in some patients. Where alpha-beta T cells came from about two months after transplant was reportedly several hundred expanded graft clones.

V and J are TRBV5-1 and TRBJ2-7; perhaps TRBD1 as D (5 bases). This sample comprised PBMCs, obtained before TCRalphabeta/CD19-depleted stem cell transplant. This receptor was identified in a girl aged 2 to 9 with congenital amegakaryocytic thrombocytopenia, due to receive a stem cell transplant. The CDR3 DNA reads TGCGCCAGCAAGAGTAGGGGTCCTTACTTC. This codes for CASKSRGPYF.